This T cell receptor (beta chain) was found in a study of blood T cell repertoires in COVID-19. Germline V gene data show CDR1 as SQVTM and CDR2 as ANQGSEA. With 4 bases clipped from V and 1 base from J, the junction kept 9 bases outside the gene matches. CDR3 length: 15 residues. Sequencing used immunoSEQ multiplex PCR; TCRdb keeps in-frame clones, though not all of them. In the table there are hundreds of thousands of clones, 70% to 90% of which are singletons. The sample comprised PBMCs or T cells enriched from blood (not recorded which). The chain is built from TRBV29-1 and TRBJ2-5, with 7 bases that match TRBD2. This receptor was taken from a man aged 35-49 years in a cohort exposed to, infected with or recovered from COVID-19 (not recorded which). The CDR3: CSVVPLADTQETQYF. The DNA of the CDR3 is TGCAGCGTTGTTCCCCTAGCGGATACCCAAGAGACCCAGTACTTC.